These 3 T cell receptor beta chains were all obtained from the same sample, sequenced in a study of OX40 agonist ivuxolimab in advanced cancers. Data came from immunoSEQ multiplex PCR; TCRdb stores just in-frame clones and leaves some out. The repertoire holds 5,200 or so clones, with 60% to 75% as singletons. Specimen: CD4+ or CD8+ T cells sorted from blood, collected in a trial of the OX40 agonist ivuxolimab. These receptors were obtained from an adult with an advanced solid tumor such as melanoma, head and neck, liver or kidney cancer.

The rearrangement links TRBV29-1 to TRBJ2-1, with D perhaps matching TRBD1 (6 bases). Germline lookup yields CDR1 SQVTM and CDR2 ANQGSEA. Trimming cost V 4 bases and J 6 bases, with 10 bases left between them. The CDR3 is made up of 12 amino acids. The CDR3 here is CSVVTGSNEQFF. CDR3 sequence (DNA): TGCAGCGTTGTGACAGGTAGCAATGAGCAGTTCTTC.

This chain joins TRBV4-1 and TRBJ1-2; 8 bases fit TRBD1. The CDR3 is 15 residues long. The germline V gene encodes CDR1 MGHRA and CDR2 YSYEKL. Trimming took 4 bases from V and 0 from J; bases not matched to a gene: 4. The DNA for the CDR3 is TGCGCCAGCAGCCTCGACAGGGGATCTAACTATGGCTACACCTTC. The encoded protein is CASSLDRGSNYGYTF.

In its sample, this clone was seen once. CDR3 sequence (DNA): TGTGCCAGCAGCTCCGCTCGACGAGGGCGCTACGAGCAGTACTTC. Protein product: CASSSARRGRYEQYF. The chain joins TRBV11-2 to TRBJ2-7; a possible D gene is TRBD2 (5 bases). The V and J ends lost 4 bases and 3 bases respectively, with 16 bases between them. This CDR3 has 15 amino acids. Germline CDR1 reads SGHAT; CDR2 reads FQNNGV.